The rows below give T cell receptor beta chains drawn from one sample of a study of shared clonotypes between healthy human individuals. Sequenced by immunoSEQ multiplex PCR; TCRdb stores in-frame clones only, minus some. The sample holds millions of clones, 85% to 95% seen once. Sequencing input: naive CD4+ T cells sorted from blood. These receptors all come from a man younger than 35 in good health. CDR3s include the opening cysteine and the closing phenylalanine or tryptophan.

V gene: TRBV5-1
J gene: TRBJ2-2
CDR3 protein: CASSPAPVYTGELFF

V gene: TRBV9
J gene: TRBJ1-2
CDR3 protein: CASSVAPGQEYYGYTF

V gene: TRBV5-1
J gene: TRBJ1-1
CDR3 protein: CASSLVGGRGTEAFF

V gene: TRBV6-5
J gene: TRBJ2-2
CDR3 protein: CASSYSIRAGELFF

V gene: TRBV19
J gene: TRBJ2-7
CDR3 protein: CASSPTRSSYEQYF

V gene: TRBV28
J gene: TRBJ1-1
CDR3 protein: CASSLGQTEAFF

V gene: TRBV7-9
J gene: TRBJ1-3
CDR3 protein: CASSPTSGNTIYF

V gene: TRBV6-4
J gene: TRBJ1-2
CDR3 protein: CASSPGTGYGYTF

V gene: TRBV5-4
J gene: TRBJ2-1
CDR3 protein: CASSLPSGSGEQFF

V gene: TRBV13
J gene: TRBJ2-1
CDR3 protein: CASSTYGEGEQFF

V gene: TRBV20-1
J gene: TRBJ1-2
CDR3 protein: CSARVGSGYTF

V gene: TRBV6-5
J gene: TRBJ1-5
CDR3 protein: CASSSQINQPQHF

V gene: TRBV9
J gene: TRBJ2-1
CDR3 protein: CASSVEGQGAYEQFF

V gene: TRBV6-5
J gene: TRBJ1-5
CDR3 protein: CASSRQGHSNQPQHF

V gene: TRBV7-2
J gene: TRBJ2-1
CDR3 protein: CASSLDILGYNEQFF

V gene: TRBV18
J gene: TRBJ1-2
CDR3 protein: CASSPPNGQGDYGYTF

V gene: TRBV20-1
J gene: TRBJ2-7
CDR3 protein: CSAPRGDEQYF

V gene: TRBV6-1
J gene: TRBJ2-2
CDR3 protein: CASKPANTGELFF

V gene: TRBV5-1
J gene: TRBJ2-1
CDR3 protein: CASSPDRAGNEQFF

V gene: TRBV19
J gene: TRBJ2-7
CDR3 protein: CASSISGAVSVEQYF

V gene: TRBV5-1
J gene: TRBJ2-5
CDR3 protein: CASSRGAEETQYF

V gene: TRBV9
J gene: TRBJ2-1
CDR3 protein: CASSVGRKGEQFF

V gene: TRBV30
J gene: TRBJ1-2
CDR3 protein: CACLGTGYGYTF

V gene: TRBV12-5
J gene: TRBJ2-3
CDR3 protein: CASQPGDTQYF

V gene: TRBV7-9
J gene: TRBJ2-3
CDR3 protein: CASSLAGYVSDTQYF

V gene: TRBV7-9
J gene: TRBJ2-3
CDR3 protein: CASSPLAGGSTDTQYF

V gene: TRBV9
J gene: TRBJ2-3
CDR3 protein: CASSRRTTTDTQYF

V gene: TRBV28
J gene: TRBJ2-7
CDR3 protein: CASSVGTTYEQYF

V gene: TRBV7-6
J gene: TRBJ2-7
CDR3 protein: CASSLNRASGEQYF

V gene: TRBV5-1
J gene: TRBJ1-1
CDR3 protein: CASSLQGMNTEAFF

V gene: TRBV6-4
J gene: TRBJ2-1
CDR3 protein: CASSASGSSSYNEQFF

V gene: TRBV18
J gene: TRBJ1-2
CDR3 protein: CASSPATANYGYTF

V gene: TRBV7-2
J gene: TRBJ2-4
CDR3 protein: CASSSGDIQYF

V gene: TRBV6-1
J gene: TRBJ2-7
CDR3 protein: CALRGAGGYEQYF

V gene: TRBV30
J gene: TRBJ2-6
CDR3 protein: CAWSVGPKVGLTF

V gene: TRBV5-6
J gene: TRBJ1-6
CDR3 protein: CASSLVTGAIYNSPLHF

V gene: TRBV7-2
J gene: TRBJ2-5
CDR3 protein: CASSLGVTSGHQETQYF

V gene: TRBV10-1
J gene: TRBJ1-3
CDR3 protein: CASSRDGSGNTIYF

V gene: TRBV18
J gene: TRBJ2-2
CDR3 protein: CASSPGTTNTGELFF

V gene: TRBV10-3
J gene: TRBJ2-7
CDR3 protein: CAIRDGGSYEQYF

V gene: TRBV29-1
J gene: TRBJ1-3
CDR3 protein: CSVESGAGNTIYF

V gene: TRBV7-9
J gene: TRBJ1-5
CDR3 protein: CASSFDSNSNQPQHF

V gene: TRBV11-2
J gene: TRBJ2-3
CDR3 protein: CASSKEGRRDTDTQYF

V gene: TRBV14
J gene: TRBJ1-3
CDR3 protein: CASSPQYSGNTIYF

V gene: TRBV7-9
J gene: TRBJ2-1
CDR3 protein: CASSLGTETSGHNEQFF

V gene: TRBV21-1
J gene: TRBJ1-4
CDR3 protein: CASSDPQSPNNEKLFF

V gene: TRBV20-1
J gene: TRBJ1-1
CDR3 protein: CSAEQGVAGYF

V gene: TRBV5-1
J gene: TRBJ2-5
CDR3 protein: CASSTDDQETQYF

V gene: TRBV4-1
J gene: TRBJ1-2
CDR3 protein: CASSLASDGYGYTF

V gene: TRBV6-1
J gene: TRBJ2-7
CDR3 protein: CASTGVYEQYF

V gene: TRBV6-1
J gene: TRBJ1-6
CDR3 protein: CASSGPVKAAFNSPLHF

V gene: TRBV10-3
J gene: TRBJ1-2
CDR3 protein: CAISESRDGNYGYTF

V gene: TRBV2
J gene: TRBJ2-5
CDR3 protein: CASLGAWSGGMEETQYF

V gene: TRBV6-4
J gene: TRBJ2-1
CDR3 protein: CASSDQGGNNEQFF

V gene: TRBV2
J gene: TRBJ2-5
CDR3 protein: CASRWDRQETQYF

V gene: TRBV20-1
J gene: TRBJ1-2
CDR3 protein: CNAWANYGYTF

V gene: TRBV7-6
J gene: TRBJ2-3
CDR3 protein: CASSLAGARAFADTQYF

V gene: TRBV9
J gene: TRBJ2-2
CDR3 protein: CASSVGQGYTGELFF

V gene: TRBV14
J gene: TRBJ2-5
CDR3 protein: CASSLDRETQYF